The 31 T cell receptor beta chains given below trace back to one sample, sequenced in a study of T cell responses to AZD1222 COVID-19 vaccine. Sequencing was performed with immunoSEQ multiplex PCR; in TCRdb, only in-frame clones are kept and a portion is missing. The data contain roughly 150,000 clones, roughly nine tenths of them singletons. Sequenced material: peripheral blood, taken on day 0 of AZD1222 vaccination. These receptors were taken from an adult in good health.

This sequence joins TRBV7-2 and TRBJ2-7, with 9 positions matching TRBD1. Trimming cost V 5 bases and J 2 bases; bases outside gene matches: 4. This CDR3 has 14 residues. Germline values: CDR1 SGHTA, CDR2 FQGNSA. CDR3: CASSVDRGPYEQYF. CDR3 DNA sequence: TGTGCCAGCAGCGTGGACAGGGGCCCCTACGAGCAGTACTTC.

The genes are TRBV10-1 and TRBJ1-2, with D possibly being TRBD1 (6 bases). Germline CDR1 is WNHNN and CDR2 is SYGVQD (reference sequence). The CDR3 spans 16 residues. Trimming shortened V by 3 bases and J by 4 bases, and 18 bases separated the two germline ends. CDR3 DNA: TGCGCCAGCAGTGAAACAGGGAGAGGGGATATCTATGGCTACACCTTC. It is translated as CASSETGRGDIYGYTF.

This clone was picked up one time. The CDR3 sequence: CASISLKSPVGYEQYV. In nucleotides, the CDR3 is TGCGCCAGCATCTCCCTCAAGAGCCCGGTCGGGTACGAGCAGTACGTC. This chain uses TRBV10-2 with TRBJ2-7, with no clear D. This CDR3 spans 16 amino acids. Per germline, CDR1 WSHSY and CDR2 SAAADI. V was clipped by 7 bases and J by 4 bases, with 23 bases between them.

This clone has a handful of counts. This chain connects TRBV27 to TRBJ1-1; TRBD1 aligns across 9 bases. Trimming removed 4 bases from V and 11 bases from J; junction bases left unmatched: 8. The CDR3 totals 13 residues. CDR1 and CDR2 (germline): MNHEY, SMNVEV (reference sequence). CDR3 sequence: CASSSGTGFGAFF. The CDR3 nucleotides read TGTGCCAGCAGTTCCGGGACAGGGTTCGGGGCTTTCTTT.

V usage is TRBV6-2 or TRBV6-3 and J usage is TRBJ1-6, with D maybe TRBD1 (5 bases). This CDR3 is 15 amino acids long. The germline gives CDR1 MNHEY, CDR2 SVGEGT. V was shortened by 2 bases and J by 2 bases, with 7 bases between the two germline ends. CDR3 sequence: CASSYRDPYNSPLHF. The CDR3 DNA follows: TGTGCCAGCAGTTACCGGGACCCCTATAATTCACCCCTCCACTTT.

The chain has TRBV3-1 (or the pseudogene TRBV3-2) and TRBJ2-5, with D perhaps TRBD1 (6 bases). Trimming stripped 1 base from V and 3 bases from J, with 12 bases between. In germline, CDR1 is LGHDT, CDR2 YNNKEL (reference sequence). This CDR3 has 15 residues. CDR3 region: CASSQVEGGEETQYF. The CDR3 bases are TGTGCCAGCAGCCAAGTTGAAGGGGGTGAAGAGACCCAGTACTTC.

A note on this clone: Other DNA sequences in this specimen translate into the identical CDR3. The rearrangement joins TRBV27 to TRBJ2-6; D gene ambiguous. CDR3 length: 14 residues. Germline V lookup: CDR1 MNHEY, CDR2 SMNVEV (reference sequence). V was shortened by 3 bases and J by 1 base, with 4 bases between the two germline ends. The CDR3 bases are TGTGCCAGCAGTTTGGTGTCTGGGGCCAACGTCCTGACTTTC. Amino acid sequence: CASSLVSGANVLTF.

The chain employs TRBV4-3 and TRBJ2-7, with D perhaps TRBD1 (6 bases). The V gene lost 4 bases and the J gene lost 0 bases, with 13 bases spanning the gap. This CDR3 comprises 15 residues. Germline V CDR1 and CDR2: LGHNA, YSLEER. The CDR3: CASSPGQSNSYEQYF. The DNA of the CDR3 is TGCGCCAGCAGCCCCGGACAGTCTAACTCCTACGAGCAGTACTTC.

V usage is TRBV27 and J usage is TRBJ2-1, with 7 bases fitting TRBD2. This CDR3 region has 15 residues. J gave up 8 bases and V 4 bases, and 11 bases lay outside the gene matches. CDR1 is MNHEY and CDR2 is SMNVEV in the germline V gene (reference sequence). This CDR3 reads CASSWGGGLIDEQFF. CDR3 DNA: TGTGCCAGCAGTTGGGGGGGAGGACTGATCGATGAGCAGTTCTTC.

The V call is TRBV7-2, the J call TRBJ2-7, with 11 positions matching TRBD2. V lost 3 bases to trimming and J lost 3 bases; unmatched junction nucleotides: 4. The CDR3 consists of 15 residues. Germline V gene lookup returns CDR1 SGHTA and CDR2 FQGNSA. CDR3 sequence: CASSFRLAGNYEQYF. In DNA form, the CDR3 reads TGTGCCAGCAGCTTCCGACTAGCGGGGAACTACGAGCAGTACTTC.

This chain links TRBV19 with TRBJ1-5, with 7 bases fitting TRBD1. Germline CDR1 reads LNHDA; CDR2 reads SQIVND (reference sequence). The CDR3 runs 15 residues. J gave up 5 bases and V 7 bases, and 11 bases lay outside the gene matches. The CDR3 DNA reads as TGTGCCAGTAACCTCCGGGACAGAACCTATCAGCCCCAGCATTTT. Translated: CASNLRDRTYQPQHF. Full variable domain (outside the CDR3, taken from reference TRBV19 and TRBJ1-5): DGGITQSPKYLFRKEGQNVTLSCEQNLNHDAMYWYRQDPGQGLRLIYYSQIVNDFQKGDIAEGYSVSREKKESFPLTVTSAQKNPTAFYLCASNLRDRTYQPQHFGDGTRLSIL.

The CDR3 region has the DNA TGTGCCAGCAGTGCGGGACAGGGGTGGACCGGGGAGCTGTTTTTT. Translation: CASSAGQGWTGELFF. The V gene is TRBV25-1, the J gene TRBJ2-2, with 10 positions matching TRBD1. V shed 4 bases and J 5 bases; nucleotides not matched to a gene: 4. Germline CDR1 and CDR2: MGHDK and SYGVNS. This CDR3 spans 15 amino acids. Variable domain in full (rest from reference TRBV25-1 and TRBJ2-2): EADIYQTPRYLVIGTGKKITLECSQTMGHDKMYWYQQDPGMELHLIHYSYGVNSTEKGDLSSESTVSRIRTEHFPLTLESARPSHTSQYLCASSAGQGWTGELFFGEGSRLTVL.

The rearrangement joins TRBV7-2 to TRBJ2-7, with 7 bases fitting TRBD2. V gave up 3 bases and J gave up 4 bases; unmatched junction bases: 6. Germline values: CDR1 SGHTA, CDR2 FQGNSA. The CDR3 has 14 amino acids. CDR3 region: CASSFASGYYEQYF. DNA of the CDR3: TGTGCCAGCAGCTTCGCTAGCGGTTATTACGAGCAGTACTTC.

This clone came up once. This chain links TRBV19 with TRBJ1-2; 8 nucleotides align to TRBD1. J gave up 0 bases and V 5 bases, and 5 bases lay outside the gene matches. CDR1 LNHDA and CDR2 SQIVND come from the germline V gene (reference sequence). This CDR3 contains 15 residues. The CDR3 region is CASSSDRGANYGYTF. In DNA, the CDR3 is TGTGCCAGTAGTTCAGACAGGGGAGCTAACTATGGCTACACCTTC.

This clone was seen more than once but under ten times. The CDR3 sequence is CASRPGTGAWRYTF. The CDR3 DNA follows: TGTGCCAGCAGACCCGGGACAGGGGCATGGCGCTACACCTTC. The genes are TRBV2 and TRBJ1-2, with 10 bases aligning to TRBD1. CDR3 length equals 14 residues. The germline CDR1 and CDR2 sequences are SNHLY and FYNNEI. V lost 6 bases and J lost 9; bases outside the gene matches: 10.

V is TRBV30 and J is TRBJ2-7; weak D call: TRBD2 (7 bases). The germline V gene encodes CDR1 GTSNPN and CDR2 SVGIG (reference sequence). Trimming pared 2 bases from V and 4 bases from J, leaving 12 bases between. The CDR3 runs 13 residues. The CDR3 DNA follows: TGTGCCTGGAGTAAAAGGGGGGGGTACGAGCAGTACTTC. Its protein product is CAWSKRGGYEQYF.

The V call is TRBV5-4, the J call TRBJ2-6; possibly TRBD2 for D (5 bases). The CDR3 loop spans 15 amino acids. CDR1 SGHNT and CDR2 YYREEE come from the germline V gene (reference sequence). Deletions cut 0 bases from V and 4 bases from J, with 8 bases between. The CDR3 DNA follows: TGTGCCAGCAGCTTGGGCGGGTCCGGGGCCAACGTCCTGACTTTC. Translation: CASSLGGSGANVLTF.

This rearrangement joins TRBV7-3 to TRBJ2-5; 13 bases map to TRBD2. This CDR3 contains 16 residues. Germline values: CDR1 SGHTA, CDR2 FQGTGA. Trimming removed 4 bases from V and 3 bases from J; junction bases left unmatched: 5. The CDR3 sequence: CASSSRLAGGKETQYF. Written as DNA, the CDR3 is TGTGCCAGCAGCTCCCGACTAGCGGGGGGCAAAGAGACCCAGTACTTC.

V and J are TRBV7-9 and TRBJ1-2; perhaps TRBD1 as D (5 bases). V was cut by 3 bases and J by 5 bases, with 10 bases left in between. The CDR3 has 13 amino acids. In germline, CDR1 is SEHNR, CDR2 FQNEAQ (reference sequence). CDR3 protein: CASSFREGYGYTF. As DNA, the CDR3 is TGTGCCAGCAGCTTCAGGGAAGGGTATGGCTACACCTTC.

The gene calls are TRBV5-1 and TRBJ2-3, with TRBD1 identical over 10 bases. The germline V gene has CDR1 SGHRS and CDR2 YFSETQ. After removal of 2 bases from V and 4 bases from J, the junction contained 4 bases not matched to a gene. This CDR3 has 15 amino acids. CDR3: CASSFGQGGPDTQYF. The CDR3 coding sequence is TGCGCCAGCAGCTTCGGACAGGGGGGACCAGATACGCAGTATTTT.

The J gene is TRBJ1-1, the V gene TRBV12-3 or TRBV12-4; TRBD1 matches 11 bases. The V and J ends lost 6 bases and 6 bases, in that order; junction bases with no gene match: 3. The CDR3 sequence is 13 residues long. This chain's CDR3 is CASSVGQGAEAFF. In DNA, the CDR3 is TGTGCCAGCAGCGTGGGACAGGGGGCTGAAGCTTTCTTT.

The chain employs TRBV5-5 and TRBJ1-5, with 9 bases fitting TRBD1. Germline CDR1 reads SGHKS; CDR2 reads YYEKEE (reference sequence). V trimming: 3 bases; J trimming: 7 bases; junction bases outside the gene matches: 8. The CDR3 is 15 amino acids. The CDR3 DNA reads as TGTGCCAGCAGCTGGGGGTCCGGGACAGGGCAGCCCCAGCATTTT. Translation: CASSWGSGTGQPQHF.

The V and J genes are TRBV19 and TRBJ1-2; the match to TRBD1 covers 7 bases. V was clipped by 6 bases and J by 3 bases; unmatched bases: 10. The germline V gene encodes CDR1 LNHDA and CDR2 SQIVND (reference sequence). This CDR3 contains 15 residues. The CDR3 DNA follows: TGTGCCAGTAGACACCGGGACAGCATGTACTATGGCTACACCTTC. Amino acids: CASRHRDSMYYGYTF.

This chain joins TRBV11-2 and TRBJ2-7; the D gene could be TRBD1 or TRBD2 (5 bases each). The germline gives CDR1 SGHAT, CDR2 FQNNGV. Trimming took off 2 bases at V and 6 bases at J, with 11 bases between the two ends. The CDR3 totals 13 residues. The CDR3 nucleotides read TGTGCCAGCAGCTTACTGAGGGGCGCCGAGCAGTACGTC. It encodes CASSLLRGAEQYV.

The CDR3: CASSLESEDTQYF. The CDR3 DNA sequence: TGTGCCAGCAGCTTAGAGTCTGAAGATACGCAGTATTTT. The V and J genes are TRBV11-2 and TRBJ2-3; D unresolved. CDR1 is SGHAT, CDR2 FQNNGV, per germline. V was shortened by 0 bases and J by 5 bases, with 6 bases between the two germline ends. The CDR3 runs to 13 residues.

The rearrangement joins TRBV5-6 to TRBJ1-5, with D perhaps matching TRBD1 (6 bases). Germline loops: CDR1 SGHDT, CDR2 YYEEEE. The CDR3 sequence is 15 residues long. Trimming took 4 bases from V and 1 from J, leaving 12 bases between them. The CDR3 is CASSPGQRSNQPQHF. CDR3 DNA: TGTGCCAGCAGCCCAGGACAGAGGAGCAATCAGCCCCAGCATTTT.

This chain connects TRBV4-1 to TRBJ1-6, with D uncertain. Trimming left V 4 bases short and J 2 bases short, with 9 bases between. Germline V gene lookup returns CDR1 MGHRA and CDR2 YSYEKL. CDR3 length: 15 residues. The CDR3 DNA reads TGCGCCAGCAGCCCAGAACAGACCTATAATTCACCCCTCCACTTT. Translating gives CASSPEQTYNSPLHF.

V usage is TRBV29-1 and J usage is TRBJ1-6, with D perhaps matching TRBD1 (5 bases). Germline CDR1 SQVTM, CDR2 ANQGSEA. The germline V and J ends were trimmed by 4 bases and 9 bases, with 13 bases remaining between them. The CDR3 loop spans 13 amino acids. CDR3 amino acids: CSVGQNGGSPLHF. The CDR3, as DNA: TGCAGCGTTGGTCAGAATGGGGGTTCACCCCTCCACTTT.

The gene calls are TRBV29-1 and TRBJ2-7, with a possible D match to TRBD2 (6 bases). Germline loops: CDR1 SQVTM, CDR2 ANQGSEA. Trimming took 6 bases from V and 5 from J, leaving 20 bases between them. This CDR3 spans 14 amino acids. The CDR3 region is CSVSTGTELNEQYF. The CDR3 nucleotides read TGCAGCGTCTCCACCGGGACTGAACTCAACGAGCAGTACTTC.

CDR3 in DNA: TGTGCCAGCAGTTTATCGACAGGGTCCTTAGAGACCCAGTACTTC. Its translation: CASSLSTGSLETQYF. The rearrangement uses TRBV27 and TRBJ2-5; TRBD1 agrees at 7 bases. V dropped 0 bases and J dropped 4; count of bases not matched to a gene: 5. The CDR3 has 15 amino acids. Germline V gene lookup returns CDR1 MNHEY and CDR2 SMNVEV (reference sequence).

V usage is TRBV5-5 and J usage is TRBJ2-5; TRBD1 might be the D (6 bases). Germline V gene lookup returns CDR1 SGHKS and CDR2 YYEKEE (reference sequence). The length of the CDR3 is 14 residues. The ends were cut back, 6 bases at V and 4 bases at J, with 16 bases in the middle. CDR3 DNA: TGTGCCAGCACTACCCGAGGACAGACAGAGACCCAGTACTTC. Translated, it gives CASTTRGQTETQYF.